Listed below are T cell receptor beta chains from one sample, sequenced in a study of blood T cell repertoires in COVID-19. Clones were sequenced by immunoSEQ multiplex PCR, and TCRdb holds only the in-frame ones, with some missing. The top ten hold roughly 10% of the sample, which has 30,000 to 40,000 clones, approximately 80% seen once. Input material: peripheral blood. The source of these receptors is a man in his 60s in a cohort sampled during active COVID-19. Both conserved end residues are part of each CDR3. A D gene is named only where the DNA matches it firmly. Where a row states a size, it is once, few, many or the class of an expanded clone; other rows omit it.

d_gene	abundance	v_gene	j_gene	CDR3aa	CDR3nt
NA	NA	TRBV9	TRBJ2-7	CASSVGGRGFSYEQYF	TGTGCCAGCAGCGTAGGAGGGCGGGGCTTCTCCTACGAGCAGTACTTC
NA	once	TRBV7-3	TRBJ2-1	CASSRSGYNEQFF	TGTGCCAGCAGCCGCAGCGGTTACAATGAGCAGTTCTTC
NA	NA	TRBV6-5	TRBJ2-5	CASSQTVQETQYF	TGTGCCAGCAGTCAAACAGTCCAAGAGACCCAGTACTTC
NA	NA	TRBV5-1	TRBJ2-2	CASSSHQGSTGELFF	TGCGCCAGCAGCTCCCATCAGGGATCCACCGGGGAGCTGTTTTTT
TRBD2	NA	TRBV7-6	TRBJ2-6	CASSSGGAGANVLTF	TGTGCCAGCAGCTCGGGGGGGGCCGGGGCCAACGTCCTGACTTTC
NA	NA	TRBV5-1	TRBJ1-1	CASQEQPSNTEAFF	TGCGCCAGCCAAGAACAGCCGTCGAACACTGAAGCTTTCTTT
NA	once	TRBV10-3	TRBJ1-4	CATKPREPINEKLFF	TGTGCCACCAAACCACGGGAGCCGATTAATGAAAAACTGTTTTTT
NA	NA	TRBV4-3	TRBJ2-3	CASSQESMGGGWTDTQYF	TGCGCCAGCAGCCAAGAAAGCATGGGGGGAGGATGGACAGATACGCAGTATTTT
TRBD2	NA	TRBV6-2/TRBV6-3	TRBJ2-5	CASSYPLGTSQETQYF	TGTGCCAGCAGTTACCCTCTCGGGACTAGCCAAGAGACCCAGTACTTC
TRBD2	NA	TRBV30	TRBJ2-5	CAWSVHGRRETQYF	TGTGCCTGGAGTGTACACGGGAGGCGGGAGACCCAGTACTTC
TRBD1	NA	TRBV7-2	TRBJ1-5	CASSLGQGRNQPQHF	TGTGCCAGCAGCTTGGGACAGGGACGCAATCAGCCCCAGCATTTT
NA	NA	TRBV3-1/TRBV3-2	TRBJ2-4	CASSQERLAKNIQYF	TGTGCCAGCAGCCAAGAGAGGCTAGCCAAAAACATTCAGTACTTC
TRBD2	NA	TRBV29-1	TRBJ2-1	CSVRGVGEQFF	TGCAGCGTGCGGGGGGTGGGTGAGCAGTTCTTC
TRBD1	NA	TRBV9	TRBJ1-3	CASSVGDRAGNTIYF	TGTGCCAGCAGCGTAGGCGACAGGGCAGGAAACACCATATATTTT
NA	few	TRBV27	TRBJ1-1	CASSPLLNTEAFF	TGTGCCAGCAGCCCCCTCTTGAACACTGAAGCTTTCTTT
TRBD1	once	TRBV30	TRBJ1-6	CAQTGQRNSPLHF	TGTGCCCAAACGGGACAGCGGAATTCACCCCTCCACTTT
TRBD1	NA	TRBV29-1	TRBJ1-2	CSARQGPNYGYTF	TGCAGCGCACGACAGGGACCCAACTATGGCTACACCTTC
TRBD1	NA	TRBV5-4	TRBJ2-5	CASSPTRDRGGQETQYF	TGTGCCAGCAGCCCCACCCGGGACAGGGGTGGCCAAGAGACCCAGTACTTC
NA	NA	TRBV18	TRBJ2-1	CASSPADGSYNEQFF	TGTGCCAGCTCACCTGCCGACGGGTCCTACAATGAGCAGTTCTTC
TRBD1	once	TRBV5-1	TRBJ1-1	CASSLDREDTEAFF	TGCGCCAGCAGCCTCGACAGGGAAGACACTGAAGCTTTCTTT
NA	NA	TRBV27	TRBJ2-2	CASSPFQANTGELFF	TGTGCCAGCAGTCCCTTCCAGGCCAACACCGGGGAGCTGTTTTTT
NA	NA	TRBV15	TRBJ1-4	CATSRDMIAGATNEKLFF	TGTGCCACCAGCAGAGACATGATCGCGGGAGCAACTAATGAAAAACTGTTTTTT
TRBD2	NA	TRBV5-1	TRBJ2-3	CASGSREGDTQYF	TGCGCCAGCGGGAGTCGGGAGGGCGATACGCAGTATTTT
TRBD1	NA	TRBV12-3/TRBV12-4	TRBJ1-1	CASSLDRVASFF	TGTGCCAGCAGTTTGGACAGGGTGGCGTCTTTCTTT
TRBD2	NA	TRBV24-1	TRBJ2-3	CATSDLGLAGGYTQYF	TGTGCCACCAGTGATTTGGGACTAGCGGGAGGATATACGCAGTATTTT
TRBD1	NA	TRBV6-5	TRBJ1-2	CASSLGTGGADGYTF	TGTGCCAGCAGTTTAGGGACAGGGGGCGCGGATGGCTACACCTTC
TRBD2	NA	TRBV24-1	TRBJ2-3	CATSDSREGNTDTQYF	TGTGCCACCAGTGATTCGCGGGAGGGCAACACAGATACGCAGTATTTT
TRBD1	few	TRBV30	TRBJ2-2	CAWSVSGQDAGELFF	TGTGCCTGGAGTGTCTCCGGACAGGACGCCGGGGAGCTGTTTTTT
NA	NA	TRBV9	TRBJ2-3	CASSVAGTSTDTQYF	TGTGCCAGCAGCGTAGCAGGGACTAGCACAGATACGCAGTATTTT
NA	NA	TRBV9	TRBJ1-1	CASSDGGGTEAFF	TGTGCCAGTTCCGATGGGGGCGGGACTGAAGCTTTCTTT
NA	few	TRBV6-1	TRBJ2-7	CASSEGSEYEQYF	TGTGCCAGCAGTGAAGGTAGCGAATACGAGCAGTACTTC
TRBD1	NA	TRBV30	TRBJ2-2	CAWNKGQGNTGELFF	TGTGCCTGGAACAAGGGACAGGGGAACACCGGGGAGCTGTTTTTT
NA	NA	TRBV12-1	TRBJ1-1	CASSFCGRMNTEAFF	TGTGCCAGCAGCTTTTGCGGCAGAATGAACACTGAAGCTTTCTTT
NA	NA	TRBV21-1	TRBJ2-4	CASSFRRRFLAKNIQYF	TGTGCCAGCAGCTTCCGCAGGCGTTTTTTAGCCAAAAACATTCAGTACTTC
NA	NA	TRBV5-4	TRBJ2-2	CASSVDDSGELFF	TGTGCCAGCAGCGTGGACGACTCCGGGGAGCTGTTTTTT
TRBD1	NA	TRBV6-5	TRBJ2-1	CASSPGQGRFEQFF	TGTGCCAGCAGTCCGGGACAGGGAAGGTTCGAGCAGTTCTTC
TRBD1	NA	TRBV24-1	TRBJ2-5	CATSDNRGTPQTQYF	TGTGCCACCAGTGACAACAGGGGGACCCCACAGACCCAGTACTTC
NA	NA	TRBV5-1	TRBJ2-1	CASSGGLSPGSYNEQFF	TGCGCCAGCAGCGGTGGACTTTCCCCCGGTTCCTACAATGAGCAGTTCTTC
TRBD2	few	TRBV13	TRBJ2-1	CASSHTQLAGGDEQFF	TGTGCCAGCAGCCATACCCAACTAGCGGGAGGAGATGAGCAGTTCTTC
NA	NA	TRBV7-9	TRBJ1-2	CASSLTKYYGYTF	TGTGCCAGCAGCTTGACTAAATATTATGGCTACACCTTC
NA	NA	TRBV30	TRBJ2-3	CAGLRTNTDTQYF	TGTGCCGGCCTAAGGACTAATACAGATACGCAGTATTTT
TRBD2	NA	TRBV4-3	TRBJ2-5	CASRQRLAGTETQYF	TGCGCCAGCAGGCAGAGACTAGCGGGGACGGAGACCCAGTACTTC
NA	NA	TRBV5-1	TRBJ1-1	CASSDGSGVNTEAFF	TGCGCCAGCAGCGATGGGTCGGGGGTGAACACTGAAGCTTTCTTT
NA	NA	TRBV6-5	TRBJ2-6	CASSTQGSGANVLTF	TGTGCCAGCAGTACTCAGGGTAGTGGGGCCAACGTCCTGACTTTC
TRBD1	NA	TRBV6-5	TRBJ2-1	CASSLTGAGNEQFF	TGTGCCAGCAGTTTGACAGGGGCGGGCAATGAGCAGTTCTTC
TRBD2	NA	TRBV30	TRBJ2-1	CAWMTGLAGNNEQFF	TGTGCCTGGATGACGGGACTAGCGGGCAACAATGAGCAGTTCTTC
NA	NA	TRBV9	TRBJ1-6	CASSVDPGFNSPLHF	TGTGCCAGCAGCGTAGATCCGGGTTTTAATTCACCCCTCCACTTT